A selection of T cell receptor beta chains follows, all from one sample in a study of shared clonotypes between healthy human individuals. The data were produced by immunoSEQ multiplex PCR, yet TCRdb's version contains in-frame clones alone and is incomplete. In the table there are 400,000 to 600,000 clones, 75% to 80% of which are singletons. The material sequenced was PBMCs. The receptors stem from a woman aged 40-49 years in good health. Some clones in this sample may be carry-over from other donors' samples. Each CDR3 is given with its conserved first and last residue. A D gene is named only where the DNA matches it firmly. Expanded clones get a size class; other rows say once, few or many, or leave the size out.

d_gene,v_gene,abundance,j_gene,len,CDR3aa,CDR3nt
TRBD2,TRBV27,.,TRBJ2-3,16,CASSPLAGVSTDTQYF,TGTGCCAGCAGTCCTCTAGCGGGAGTGAGCACAGATACGCAGTATTTT
TRBD1,TRBV28,.,TRBJ2-1,17,CASSQQLGQGIYNEQFF,TGTGCCAGCAGTCAGCAGCTGGGACAGGGGATTTACAATGAGCAGTTCTTC
.,TRBV6-9,.,TRBJ1-4,17,CASSFQVRRATNEKLFF,TGTGCCAGCAGTTTCCAGGTCAGAAGGGCAACTAATGAAAAACTGTTTTTT
.,TRBV6-5,.,TRBJ2-2,15,CASRLLAPNTGELFF,TGTGCCAGCAGACTACTAGCCCCGAACACCGGGGAGCTGTTTTTT
TRBD1,TRBV10-3,.,TRBJ2-1,14,CAISEKGAMNEQFF,TGTGCCATCAGTGAAAAGGGGGCGATGAATGAGCAGTTCTTC
TRBD2,TRBV11-2,.,TRBJ2-1,15,CASSPGLARYNEQFF,TGTGCCAGCAGCCCGGGACTAGCGCGATACAATGAGCAGTTCTTC
.,TRBV6-1,.,TRBJ1-2,13,CARGSRQTYGYTF,TGTGCCAGAGGATCAAGACAGACCTATGGCTACACCTTC
.,TRBV10-3,.,TRBJ1-5,15,CAISAGVNSNQPQHF,TGTGCCATCAGTGCGGGGGTAAATAGCAATCAGCCCCAGCATTTT
.,TRBV25-1,.,TRBJ2-2,17,CASSELPAGYDSGELFF,TGTGCCAGCAGTGAACTCCCGGCAGGGTATGATTCCGGGGAGCTGTTTTTT
.,TRBV18,.,TRBJ1-2,14,CASSPSSFNYGYTF,TGTGCAAGCTCACCAAGTAGTTTTAACTATGGCTACACCTTC
.,TRBV7-3,few,TRBJ1-2,15,CASSLTEGGPDGYTF,TGTGCCAGCAGCTTAACCGAGGGAGGGCCGGATGGCTACACCTTC
.,TRBV5-1,.,TRBJ2-1,14,CASSRQGRDSEQFF,TGCGCCAGCAGCCGTCAGGGGCGGGATAGTGAGCAGTTCTTC
TRBD1,TRBV19,.,TRBJ1-3,15,CASSWDRTARNTIYF,TGTGCCAGTAGCTGGGACAGGACGGCGAGAAACACCATATATTTT
TRBD2,TRBV7-9,few,TRBJ2-7,14,CASSKTSGNHEQYF,TGTGCCAGCAGTAAGACTAGCGGGAACCACGAGCAGTACTTC
.,TRBV9,.,TRBJ2-3,16,CASSVAVRGGTDTQYF,TGTGCCAGCAGCGTAGCGGTCAGGGGGGGCACAGATACGCAGTATTTT
TRBD1,TRBV5-1,.,TRBJ2-5,15,CASSEGAHAGETQYF,TGCGCCAGCAGTGAGGGGGCCCACGCCGGAGAGACCCAGTACTTC
.,TRBV7-7,.,TRBJ2-3,15,CASSPTATSTDTQYF,TGTGCTAGCAGCCCGACAGCGACTAGCACAGATACGCAGTATTTT
TRBD2,TRBV28,.,TRBJ2-2,17,CASSPGGLAGGTGELFF,TGTGCCAGCAGCCCCGGGGGGCTAGCGGGAGGAACCGGGGAGCTGTTTTTT
.,TRBV5-1,few,TRBJ2-5,14,CASSFLPEQETQYF,TGCGCCAGCAGCTTTTTGCCGGAACAAGAGACCCAGTACTTC
.,TRBV18,.,TRBJ1-2,16,CASSPGGPGPNYGYTF,TGTGCCAGCTCACCAGGCGGTCCAGGGCCTAACTATGGCTACACCTTC
.,TRBV28,.,TRBJ1-4,14,CASSLRGTNEKLFF,TGTGCCAGCAGTTTAAGGGGAACTAATGAAAAACTGTTTTTT
.,TRBV18,many,TRBJ1-1,17,CASSPVHRDSRATEAFF,TGTGCCAGCTCACCAGTGCATCGGGACTCGAGAGCAACTGAAGCTTTCTTT
.,TRBV30,.,TRBJ2-7,13,CASPGAGSNEQYF,TGTGCCTCCCCCGGTGCAGGGTCCAACGAGCAGTACTTC
.,TRBV6-1,.,TRBJ2-7,14,CASSESWGPYEQYF,TGTGCCAGCAGTGAAAGTTGGGGACCGTACGAGCAGTACTTC
TRBD2,TRBV11-1,.,TRBJ2-3,16,CASSPGTSGSLDTQYF,TGTGCCAGCAGCCCAGGGACTAGCGGGAGCCTGGATACGCAGTATTTT
TRBD2,TRBV7-8,.,TRBJ2-1,16,CASSTRTSTEYNEQFF,TGTGCCAGCAGCACCCGGACTAGCACGGAGTACAATGAGCAGTTCTTC
TRBD2,TRBV7-9,.,TRBJ2-5,16,CASSLRTSGYQETQYF,TGTGCCAGCAGCTTGCGGACTAGCGGGTACCAAGAGACCCAGTACTTC
.,TRBV5-1,.,TRBJ2-7,14,CASSLSVIGGEQYF,TGCGCCAGCAGCTTGTCAGTTATCGGAGGCGAGCAGTACTTC
TRBD1,TRBV4-1,.,TRBJ1-4,15,CASSLTGGTNEKLFF,TGCGCCAGCAGCCTGACAGGGGGAACTAATGAAAAACTGTTTTTT
.,TRBV7-8,.,TRBJ2-7,14,CASSLARTGYEQYF,TGTGCCAGCAGCTTAGCGCGAACGGGCTACGAGCAGTACTTC
TRBD2,TRBV27,.,TRBJ2-2,17,CASSFSSGRGIYGELFF,TGTGCCAGCAGTTTCAGTAGCGGGAGGGGGATTTACGGGGAGCTGTTTTTT
TRBD1,TRBV19,.,TRBJ2-1,15,CASSHADRGYNEQFF,TGTGCCAGTAGCCACGCGGACAGGGGCTACAATGAGCAGTTCTTC
.,TRBV10-2,.,TRBJ2-7,15,CASSDFRQSSYEQYF,TGCGCCAGCAGTGACTTCCGACAGAGCTCCTACGAGCAGTACTTC
.,TRBV19,.,TRBJ2-7,15,CASSTPGTPKYEQYF,TGTGCCAGTAGTACGCCCGGGACCCCTAAGTACGAGCAGTACTTC
.,TRBV6-4,.,TRBJ1-5,13,CASSDEEGQPQHF,TGTGCCAGCAGTGACGAGGAAGGTCAGCCCCAGCATTTT
.,TRBV30,.,TRBJ1-4,13,CAWSVQLNEKLFF,TGTGCCTGGAGTGTACAGCTTAATGAAAAACTGTTTTTT
TRBD1,TRBV4-1,.,TRBJ1-2,14,CASSQRDSVVGYTF,TGCGCCAGCAGCCAAAGGGACAGTGTAGTTGGCTACACCTTC
.,TRBV18,once,TRBJ2-1,16,CASSPLRDDSYNEQFF,TGTGCCAGCTCACCCTTAAGGGATGACTCCTACAATGAGCAGTTCTTC
.,TRBV2,.,TRBJ2-7,12,CASARLAYEQYF,TGTGCCAGCGCTCGACTAGCCTACGAGCAGTACTTC
TRBD2,TRBV7-9,.,TRBJ2-5,15,CASSSLAAEQETQYF,TGTGCCAGCAGCAGCCTAGCGGCAGAACAAGAGACCCAGTACTTC
TRBD2,TRBV11-2,few,TRBJ2-3,16,CASRTGTSGTTDTQYF,TGTGCCAGCCGCACGGGGACTAGCGGTACCACAGATACGCAGTATTTT